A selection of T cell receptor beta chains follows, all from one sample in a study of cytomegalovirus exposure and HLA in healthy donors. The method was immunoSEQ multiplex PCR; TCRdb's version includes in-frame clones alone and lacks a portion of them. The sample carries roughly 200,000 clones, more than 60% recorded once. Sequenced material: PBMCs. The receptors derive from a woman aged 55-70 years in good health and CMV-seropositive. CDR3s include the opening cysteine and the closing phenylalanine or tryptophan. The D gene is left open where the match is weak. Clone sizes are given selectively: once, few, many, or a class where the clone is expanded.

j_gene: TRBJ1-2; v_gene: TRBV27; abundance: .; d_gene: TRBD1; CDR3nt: TGTGCCAGCAGTGGGCTACAGGGGGCGGGCTATGGCTACACCTTC; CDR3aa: CASSGLQGAGYGYTF
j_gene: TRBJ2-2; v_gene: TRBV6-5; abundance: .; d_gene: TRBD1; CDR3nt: TGTGCCGGGCACCGGGACAGAAGGACCGGGGAGCTGTTTTTT; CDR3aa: CAGHRDRRTGELFF
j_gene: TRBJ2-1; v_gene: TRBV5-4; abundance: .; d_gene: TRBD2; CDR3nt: TGTGCCAGCAGCCTGGGTAGCGGGAGTACGAATGAGCAGTTCTTC; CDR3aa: CASSLGSGSTNEQFF
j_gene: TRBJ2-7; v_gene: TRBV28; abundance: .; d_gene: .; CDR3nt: TGTGCCAGCAGTTTCCTCCGCGAGCAGTACTTC; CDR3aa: CASSFLREQYF
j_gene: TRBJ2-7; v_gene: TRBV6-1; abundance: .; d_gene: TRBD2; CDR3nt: TGTGCCAGCAGTGAAGGACTAGCGGGAGGACACGAGCAGTACTTC; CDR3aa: CASSEGLAGGHEQYF
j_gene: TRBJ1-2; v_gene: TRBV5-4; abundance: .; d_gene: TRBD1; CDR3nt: TGTGCCAGCAGCTTTGGACAGGGTGATGGCTACACCTTC; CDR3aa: CASSFGQGDGYTF
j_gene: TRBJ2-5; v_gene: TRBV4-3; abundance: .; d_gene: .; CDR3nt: TGCGCCAGCAGCCAATCAACTTCCAGGGGGGAAGAGATCCAGTACTTC; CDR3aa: CASSQSTSRGEEIQYF
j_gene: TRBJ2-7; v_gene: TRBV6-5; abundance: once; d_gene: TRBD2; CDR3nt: TGTGCCAGCAGTTACCTGAATAGCGGGGGGGTTGAGCAGTACTTC; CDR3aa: CASSYLNSGGVEQYF
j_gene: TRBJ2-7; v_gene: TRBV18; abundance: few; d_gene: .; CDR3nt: TGTGCCAGCTCACCAGGACAGTACGAGCAGTACTTC; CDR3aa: CASSPGQYEQYF
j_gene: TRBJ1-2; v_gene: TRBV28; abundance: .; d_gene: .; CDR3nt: TGTGCCAGCAGTTTATTCAGGATTAAAGGCTACACCTTC; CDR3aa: CASSLFRIKGYTF
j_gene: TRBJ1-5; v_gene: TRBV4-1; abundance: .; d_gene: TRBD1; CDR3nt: TGCGCCAGCAGCCAACACAAGTTTGGGACAGATCATAGCAATCAGCCCCAGCATTTT; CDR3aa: CASSQHKFGTDHSNQPQHF
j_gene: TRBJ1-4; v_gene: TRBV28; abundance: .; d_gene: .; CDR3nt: TGTGCCAGCAGACTGCCGGGAGCAAACAATGAAAAACTGTTTTTT; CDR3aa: CASRLPGANNEKLFF
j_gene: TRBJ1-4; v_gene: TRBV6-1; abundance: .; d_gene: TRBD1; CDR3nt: TGTGCCAGCAGTGGACGGACAGGGGGCGACGAAAAACTGTTTTTT; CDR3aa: CASSGRTGGDEKLFF
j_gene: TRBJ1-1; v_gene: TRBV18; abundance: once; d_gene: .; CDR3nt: TGTGCCAGCTTCTGGAAAGAGCGGATGAACACTGAAGCTTTCTTT; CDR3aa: CASFWKERMNTEAFF
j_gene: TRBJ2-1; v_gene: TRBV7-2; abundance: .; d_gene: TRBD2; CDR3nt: TGTGCCAGCAGCTTCTCTAGCGGGGGTATCTATGAGCAGTTCTTC; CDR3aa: CASSFSSGGIYEQFF
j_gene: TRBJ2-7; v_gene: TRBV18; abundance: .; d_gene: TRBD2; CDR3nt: TGTGCCAGCTCCCCGGGACTAGCGGGGGCCTACGAGCAGTACTTC; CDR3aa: CASSPGLAGAYEQYF
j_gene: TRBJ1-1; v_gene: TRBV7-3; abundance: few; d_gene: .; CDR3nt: TGTGCCAGCAGCCCGCAGGGCCCTCATACTGAAGCTTTCTTT; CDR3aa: CASSPQGPHTEAFF
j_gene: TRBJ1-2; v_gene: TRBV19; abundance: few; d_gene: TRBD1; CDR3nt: TGTGCCAGTAAGGCGCGGGGACAGGGTCCAGAAGGCTACACCTTC; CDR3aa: CASKARGQGPEGYTF
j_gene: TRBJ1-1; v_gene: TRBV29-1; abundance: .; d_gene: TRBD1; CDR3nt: TGCAGCGTTGAGCCAGGGGGCCGGGGAAACACTGAAGCTTTCTTT; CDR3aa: CSVEPGGRGNTEAFF
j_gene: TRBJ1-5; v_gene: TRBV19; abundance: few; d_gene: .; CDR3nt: TGTGCCAGTAGTACGCGGGAAAATCAGCCCCAGCATTTT; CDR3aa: CASSTRENQPQHF
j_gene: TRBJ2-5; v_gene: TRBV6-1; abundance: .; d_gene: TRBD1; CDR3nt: TGTGCCAGCAGTGTTGGACAGGGAGAATGGGAGACCCAGTACTTC; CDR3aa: CASSVGQGEWETQYF
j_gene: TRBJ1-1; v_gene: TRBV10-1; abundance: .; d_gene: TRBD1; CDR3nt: TGCGCCAGCAGTGAGCCCGAGACAGGGGCCAACACTGAAGCTTTCTTT; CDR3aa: CASSEPETGANTEAFF
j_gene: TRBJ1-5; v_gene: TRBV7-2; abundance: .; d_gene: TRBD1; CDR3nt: TGTGCCAGCAGCTCACAGGGGGCGGGGCAGCCCCAGCATTTT; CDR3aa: CASSSQGAGQPQHF